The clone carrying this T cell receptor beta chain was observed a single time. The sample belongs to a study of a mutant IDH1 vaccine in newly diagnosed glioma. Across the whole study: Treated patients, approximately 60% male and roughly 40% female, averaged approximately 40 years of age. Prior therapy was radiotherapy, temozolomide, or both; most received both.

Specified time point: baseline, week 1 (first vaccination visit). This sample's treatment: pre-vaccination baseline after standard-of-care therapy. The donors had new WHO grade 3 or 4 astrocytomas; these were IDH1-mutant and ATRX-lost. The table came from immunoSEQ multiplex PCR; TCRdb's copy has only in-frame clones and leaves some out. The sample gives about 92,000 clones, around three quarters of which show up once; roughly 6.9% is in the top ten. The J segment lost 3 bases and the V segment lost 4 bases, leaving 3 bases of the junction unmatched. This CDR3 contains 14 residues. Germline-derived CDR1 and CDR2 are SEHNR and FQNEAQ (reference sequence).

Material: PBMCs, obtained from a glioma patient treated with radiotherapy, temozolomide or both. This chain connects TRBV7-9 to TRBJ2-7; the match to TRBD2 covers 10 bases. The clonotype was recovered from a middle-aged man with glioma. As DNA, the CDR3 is TGTGCCAGCAGCTGGAGACTAGCGGGCTACGAGCAGTACTTC. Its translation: CASSWRLAGYEQYF. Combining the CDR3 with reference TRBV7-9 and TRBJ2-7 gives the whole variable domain DTGVSQNPRHKITKRGQNVTFRCDPISEHNRLYWYRQTLGQGPEFLTYFQNEAQLEKSRLLSDRFSAERPKGSFSTLEIQRTEQGDSAMYLCASSWRLAGYEQYFGPGTRLTVT.